The TCR beta chain under discussion was sequenced for a study of blood T cell repertoires in COVID-19. From germline, CDR1 is SGHRS and CDR2 YFSETQ. V shed 0 bases and J shed 10 bases, with 10 bases lying between them. This CDR3 contains 12 residues. Here immunoSEQ multiplex PCR was the method, and the copy in TCRdb shows in-frame clones only, minus some. The sample includes about 220,000 clones, 84% of them seen just once. The genes are TRBV5-1 and TRBJ1-1; no firm D call. The sequence was obtained from a young woman who had recovered from COVID-19. The specimen sequenced was peripheral blood. The DNA of the CDR3 is TGCGCCAGCAGCTTGGTGGGAGAGGGAGCTTTCTTT. This translates into CASSLVGEGAFF.